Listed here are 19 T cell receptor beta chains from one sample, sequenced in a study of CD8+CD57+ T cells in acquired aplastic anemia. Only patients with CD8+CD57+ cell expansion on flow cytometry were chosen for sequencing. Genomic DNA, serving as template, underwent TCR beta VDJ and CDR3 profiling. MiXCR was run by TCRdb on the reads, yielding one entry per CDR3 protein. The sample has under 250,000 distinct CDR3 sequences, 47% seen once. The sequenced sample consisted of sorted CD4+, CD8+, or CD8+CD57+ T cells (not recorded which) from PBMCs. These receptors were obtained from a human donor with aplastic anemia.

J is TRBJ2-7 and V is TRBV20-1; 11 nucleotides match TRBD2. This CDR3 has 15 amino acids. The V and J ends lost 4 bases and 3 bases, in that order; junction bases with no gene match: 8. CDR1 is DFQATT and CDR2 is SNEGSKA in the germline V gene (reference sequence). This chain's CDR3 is CSATLASGGNYEQYF. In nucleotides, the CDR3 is TGCAGTGCTACCCTGGCTAGCGGGGGGAACTACGAGCAGTACTTC.

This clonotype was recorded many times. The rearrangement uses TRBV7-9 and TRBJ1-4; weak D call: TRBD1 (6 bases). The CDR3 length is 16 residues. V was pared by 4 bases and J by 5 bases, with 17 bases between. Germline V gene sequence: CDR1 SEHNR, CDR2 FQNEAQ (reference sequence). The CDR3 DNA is TGTGCCAGCAGCTCGTCTAACAGGGACTTGAATGAAAAACTGTTTTTT. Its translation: CASSSSNRDLNEKLFF.

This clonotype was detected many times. The CDR3 DNA is TGTGCCAGCAGTTCCCAGCTTCTAGCGGGGTCGGACAATGAGCAGTTCTTC. It translates to CASSSQLLAGSDNEQFF. The rearrangement joins TRBV12-3 or TRBV12-4 to TRBJ2-1; 9 bases align to TRBD2. The CDR3 is made up of 17 amino acids. With 4 bases clipped from V and 5 bases from J, the junction kept 12 bases outside the gene matches.

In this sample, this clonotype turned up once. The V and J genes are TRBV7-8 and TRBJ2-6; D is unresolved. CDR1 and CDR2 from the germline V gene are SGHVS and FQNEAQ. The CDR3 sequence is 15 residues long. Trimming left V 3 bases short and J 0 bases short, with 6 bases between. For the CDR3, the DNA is TGTGCCAGCAGCTTTCAATTCTCTGGGGCCAACGTCCTGACTTTC. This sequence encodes CASSFQFSGANVLTF. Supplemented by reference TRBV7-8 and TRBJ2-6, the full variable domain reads GAGVSQSPRYKVAKRGQDVALRCDPISGHVSLFWYQQALGQGPEFLTYFQNEAQLDKSGLPSDRFFAERPEGSVSTLKIQRTQQEDSAVYLCASSFQFSGANVLTFGAGSRLTVL.

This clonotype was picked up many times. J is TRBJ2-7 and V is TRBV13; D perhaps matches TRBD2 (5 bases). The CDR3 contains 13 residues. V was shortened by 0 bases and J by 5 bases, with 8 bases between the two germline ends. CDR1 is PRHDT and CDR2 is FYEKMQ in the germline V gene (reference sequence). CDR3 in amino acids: CASSLGGSDEQYF. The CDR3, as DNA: TGTGCCAGCAGCTTAGGTGGTAGCGACGAGCAGTACTTC.

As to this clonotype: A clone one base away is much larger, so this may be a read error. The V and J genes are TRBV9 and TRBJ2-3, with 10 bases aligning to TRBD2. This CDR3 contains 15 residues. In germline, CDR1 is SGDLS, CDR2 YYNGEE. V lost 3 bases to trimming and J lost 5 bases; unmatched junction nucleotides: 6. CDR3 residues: CASSEGGLARDTQYF. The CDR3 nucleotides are TGTGCCAGCAGCGAGGGGGGACTAGCGAGAGATACGCAGTATTTT.

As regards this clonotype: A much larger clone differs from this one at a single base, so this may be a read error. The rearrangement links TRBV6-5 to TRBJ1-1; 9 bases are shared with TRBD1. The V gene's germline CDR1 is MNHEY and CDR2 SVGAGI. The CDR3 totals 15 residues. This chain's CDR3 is CACSRGRTGDTEAFF. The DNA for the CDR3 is TGTGCCTGCAGTCGCGGCCGGACAGGGGACACTGAAGCTTTCTTT.

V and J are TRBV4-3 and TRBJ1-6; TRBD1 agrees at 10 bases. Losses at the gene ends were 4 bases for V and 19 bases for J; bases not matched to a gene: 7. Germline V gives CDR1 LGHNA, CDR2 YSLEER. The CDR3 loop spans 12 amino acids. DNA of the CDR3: TGCGCCAGCAGCCGGGACAGGGGACAGCTTCACTTT. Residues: CASSRDRGQLHF.

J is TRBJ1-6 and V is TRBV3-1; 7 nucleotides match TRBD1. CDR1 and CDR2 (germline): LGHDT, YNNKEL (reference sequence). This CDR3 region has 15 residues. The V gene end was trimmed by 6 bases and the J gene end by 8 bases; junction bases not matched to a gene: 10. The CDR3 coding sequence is TGTGCCAGCAGATCGGGACAGATTACCGATTCACCCCTCCACTTT. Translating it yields CASRSGQITDSPLHF.

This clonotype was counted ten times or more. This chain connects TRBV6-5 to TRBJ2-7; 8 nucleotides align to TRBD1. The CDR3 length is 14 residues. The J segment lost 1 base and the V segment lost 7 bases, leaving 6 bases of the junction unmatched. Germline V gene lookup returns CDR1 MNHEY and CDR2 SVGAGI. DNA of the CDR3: TGTGCCAGCAAGGCGGGGACAGGATCCTACGAGCAGTACTTC. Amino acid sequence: CASKAGTGSYEQYF.

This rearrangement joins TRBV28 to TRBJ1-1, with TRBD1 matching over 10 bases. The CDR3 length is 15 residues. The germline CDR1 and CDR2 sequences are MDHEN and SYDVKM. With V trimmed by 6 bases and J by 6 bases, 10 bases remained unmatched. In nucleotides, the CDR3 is TGTGCCAGCAGCCGGGGACAGGGGTTGGCCCCTGAAGCTTTCTTT. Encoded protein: CASSRGQGLAPEAFF.

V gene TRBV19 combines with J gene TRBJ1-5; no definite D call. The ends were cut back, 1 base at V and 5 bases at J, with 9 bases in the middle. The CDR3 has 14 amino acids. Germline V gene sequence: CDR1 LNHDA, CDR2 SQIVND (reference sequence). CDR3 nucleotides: TGTGCCAGTAGTATAGGAGGCGGTTATCAGCCCCAGCATTTT. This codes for CASSIGGGYQPQHF.

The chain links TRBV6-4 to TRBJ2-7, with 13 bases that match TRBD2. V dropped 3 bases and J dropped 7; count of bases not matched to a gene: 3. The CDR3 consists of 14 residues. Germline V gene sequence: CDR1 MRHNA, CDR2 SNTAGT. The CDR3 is CASSEGTSGKEQYF. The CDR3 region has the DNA TGTGCCAGCAGTGAAGGGACTAGCGGGAAAGAGCAGTACTTC.

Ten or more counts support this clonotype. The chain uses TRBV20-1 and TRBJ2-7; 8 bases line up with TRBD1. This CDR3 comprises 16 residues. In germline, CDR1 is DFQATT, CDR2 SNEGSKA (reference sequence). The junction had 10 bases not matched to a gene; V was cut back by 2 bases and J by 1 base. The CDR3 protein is CSARNSRTGLSYEQYF. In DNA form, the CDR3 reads TGCAGTGCTAGAAACAGCCGGACAGGGCTATCCTACGAGCAGTACTTC.

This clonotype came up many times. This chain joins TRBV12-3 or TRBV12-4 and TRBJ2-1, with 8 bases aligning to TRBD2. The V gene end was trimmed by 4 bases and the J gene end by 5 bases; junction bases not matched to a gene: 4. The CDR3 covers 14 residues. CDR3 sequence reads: CASSYLAGHNEQFF. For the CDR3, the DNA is TGTGCCAGCAGTTACTTAGCGGGACACAATGAGCAGTTCTTC.

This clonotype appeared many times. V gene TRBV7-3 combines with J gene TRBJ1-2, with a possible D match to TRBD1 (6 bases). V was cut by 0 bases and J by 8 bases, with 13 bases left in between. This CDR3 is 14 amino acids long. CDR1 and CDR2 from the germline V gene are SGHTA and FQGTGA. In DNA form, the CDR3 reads TGTGCCAGCAGCTTAACGTGGGGGGCGCGGGGCTACACCTTC. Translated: CASSLTWGARGYTF.

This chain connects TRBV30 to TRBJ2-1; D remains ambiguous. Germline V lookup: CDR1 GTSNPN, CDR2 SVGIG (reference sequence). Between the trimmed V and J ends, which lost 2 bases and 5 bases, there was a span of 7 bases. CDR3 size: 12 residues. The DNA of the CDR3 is TGTGCCTGGAGTTCCGTAAACAATGAGCAGTTCTTC. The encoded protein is CAWSSVNNEQFF.

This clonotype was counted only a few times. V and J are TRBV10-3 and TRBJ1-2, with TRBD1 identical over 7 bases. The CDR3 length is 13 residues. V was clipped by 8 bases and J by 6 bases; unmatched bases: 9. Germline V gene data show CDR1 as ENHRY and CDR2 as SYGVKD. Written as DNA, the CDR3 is TGTGCCATCGGGACAGTCGGGGTCGATGGCTACACCTTC. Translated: CAIGTVGVDGYTF.

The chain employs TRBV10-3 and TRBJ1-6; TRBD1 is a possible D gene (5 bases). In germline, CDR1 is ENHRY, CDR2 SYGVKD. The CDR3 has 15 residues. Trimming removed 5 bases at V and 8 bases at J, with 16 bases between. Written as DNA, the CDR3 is TGTGCCATCAGTCCCGGGGTATCGGGGGATTCACCCCTCCACTTT. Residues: CAISPGVSGDSPLHF.